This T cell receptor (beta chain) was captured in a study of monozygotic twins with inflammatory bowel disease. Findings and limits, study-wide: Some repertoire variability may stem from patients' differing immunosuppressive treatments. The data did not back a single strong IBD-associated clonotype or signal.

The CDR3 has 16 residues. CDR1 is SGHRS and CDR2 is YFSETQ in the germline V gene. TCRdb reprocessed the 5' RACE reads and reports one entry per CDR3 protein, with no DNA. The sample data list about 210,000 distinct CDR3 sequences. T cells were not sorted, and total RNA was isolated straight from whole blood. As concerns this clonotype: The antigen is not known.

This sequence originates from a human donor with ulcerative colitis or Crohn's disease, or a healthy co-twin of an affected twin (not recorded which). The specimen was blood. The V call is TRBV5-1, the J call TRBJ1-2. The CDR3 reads CASSLGAASMDYGYTF.